Below, one TCR beta chain is given with its context. Its antigen is undetermined. Described treatment: around 19 received Ad26.COV2.S at low or high dose, single or two shots; roughly five received placebo; per-sample allocation not given. All samples were drawn on day 63, counting from the first vaccine or placebo injection. Built on an Ad26 vector, the vaccine expressed Wuhan-strain SARS-CoV-2 spike. The data belong to a study of Ad26.COV2.S vaccination and SARS-CoV-2 variants. About the research overall: Recipients of Ad26.COV2.S got it intramuscularly, once or twice 56 days apart.

V was clipped by 6 bases and J by 3 bases, with 14 bases between them. The length of the CDR3 is 15 residues. CDR1 is KGHDR and CDR2 is SFDVKD in the germline V gene. TCRdb keeps only in-frame clones here, not all; method: immunoSEQ multiplex PCR. The sample contains approximately 400,000 clones, around 82% of which appear only once. Study-wide results and caveats: It is possible that the TCR breadth and depth analyses underestimated the total T cell responses.

This TCR derives from a person between 18 and 59 years old who received the Ad26.COV2.S COVID-19 vaccine or a placebo. This material consisted of peripheral blood, taken in a trial of Ad26.COV2.S vaccine versus placebo. The rearrangement links TRBV24-1 to TRBJ1-5; no clear D. CDR3 in DNA: TGTGCCACCAGTCTCTTCGAGGGCCCCAATCAGCCCCAGCATTTT. Translating it yields CATSLFEGPNQPQHF.